One sample yielded the 14 T cell receptor beta chains listed below, sequenced in a study of cytomegalovirus exposure and HLA in healthy donors. Amplification used 60 Vbeta primers and 13 Jbeta primers. Assay: immunoSEQ multiplex PCR; the TCRdb copy retains only in-frame clones and omits some. The data contain 150,000 to 200,000 clones, more than 70% of them seen just once; the ten biggest clones take up less than 2%. Sequenced sample: PBMCs. These receptors all stem from a man aged 35-49 years in good health and CMV-seropositive.

The V gene is TRBV10-3, the J gene TRBJ1-1, with 7 bases matching TRBD1. The V and J ends lost 6 bases and 6 bases, in that order; junction bases with no gene match: 10. Germline V gene sequence: CDR1 ENHRY, CDR2 SYGVKD. The CDR3 has 14 residues. The CDR3 spells CAIRKTGKEAEAFF. In nucleotides, the CDR3 is TGTGCCATCAGGAAGACAGGGAAGGAAGCTGAAGCTTTCTTT.

The rearrangement uses TRBV5-4 and TRBJ2-3; tentative D call: TRBD2 (6 bases). The CDR3 loop spans 13 amino acids. The V end was cut by 5 bases, the J end by 4 bases, with 11 bases between. Germline CDR1 is SGHNT and CDR2 is YYREEE (reference sequence). CDR3 DNA sequence: TGTGCCAGCAGTTTATGGGGGGCAGATACGCAGTATTTT. As protein: CASSLWGADTQYF.

This chain connects TRBV5-1 to TRBJ2-2; no clear D. CDR3 size: 16 residues. The germline CDR1 and CDR2 sequences are SGHRS and YFSETQ. Trimming shortened V by 0 bases and J by 1 base, and 10 bases separated the two germline ends. CDR3 sequence: CASSLGWRMNTGELFF. In DNA, the CDR3 is TGCGCCAGCAGCTTGGGGTGGAGAATGAACACCGGGGAGCTGTTTTTT. The full variable domain, its missing parts supplied by reference TRBV5-1 and TRBJ2-2, is KAGVTQTPRYLIKTRGQQVTLSCSPISGHRSVSWYQQTPGQGLQFLFEYFSETQRNKGNFPGRFSGRQFSNSRSEMNVSTLELGDSALYLCASSLGWRMNTGELFFGEGSRLTVL.

Concerning this clone: The CDR3 end shows no conserved phenylalanine or tryptophan, and so a read error is likely. It is unclear where the CDR3 begins or ends on the DNA, so no DNA is shown, and the CDR3 is as TCRdb lists it. The genes are TRBV11-1 and TRBJ2-7; the table's D call of TRBD1 was not tested on the DNA. Germline assignment: CDR1 SGHAT and CDR2 FQDESV (reference sequence). A total of 13 residues make up the CDR3, ends included. CDR3: CASSPTLRGTVSL.

This clone was found once. This chain uses TRBV20-1 with TRBJ1-5; D is unresolved. V lost 6 bases to trimming and J lost 8 bases, with 8 bases between them. From germline, CDR1 is DFQATT and CDR2 SNEGSKA (reference sequence). The CDR3 has 10 residues. The CDR3 sequence: CSASREPQHF. The CDR3, as DNA: TGCAGTGCCTCGCGCGAGCCCCAGCATTTT.

This chain connects TRBV29-1 to TRBJ2-3, with no clear D. The CDR3 covers 13 residues. Germline CDR1 SQVTM, CDR2 ANQGSEA. V was cut by 1 base and J by 2 bases, with 7 bases left in between. The CDR3: CSVEALYTDTQYF. The CDR3 DNA reads as TGCAGCGTTGAAGCCCTGTACACAGATACGCAGTATTTT.

The gene calls are TRBV11-3 and TRBJ2-1; 7 bases match TRBD1. Germline lookup yields CDR1 SGHNT and CDR2 YENEEA. V was clipped by 3 bases and J by 0 bases; unmatched bases: 2. This CDR3 spans 15 amino acids. CDR3 DNA: TGTGCCAGCAGCTTGACAGGGAGCTCCTACAATGAGCAGTTCTTC. Its translation is CASSLTGSSYNEQFF.

This clone was found once. V usage is TRBV15 and J usage is TRBJ2-7, with 8 bases that match TRBD1. The junction had 7 bases not matched to a gene; V was cut back by 3 bases and J by 6 bases. Germline CDR1 LNHNV, CDR2 YYDKDF (reference sequence). The CDR3 is made up of 14 amino acids. The CDR3 here is CATSSKRTGFEQYF. In DNA form, the CDR3 reads TGTGCCACCAGCAGCAAAAGGACAGGGTTCGAGCAGTACTTC.

This chain uses TRBV30 with TRBJ2-7; D not certain. CDR1 is GTSNPN and CDR2 is SVGIG in the germline V gene (reference sequence). This CDR3 has 15 amino acids. Trimming shortened V by 0 bases and J by 4 bases, and 16 bases separated the two germline ends. This CDR3 reads CAWSVSRFDVYEQYF. In DNA form, the CDR3 reads TGTGCCTGGAGTGTAAGTAGATTTGATGTATACGAGCAGTACTTC.

This clone appeared a few times. The chain joins TRBV25-1 to TRBJ1-3; D remains ambiguous. V gave up 3 bases and J gave up 12 bases, with 18 bases separating them. From germline, CDR1 is MGHDK and CDR2 SYGVNS. The CDR3 is 14 residues long. Here the CDR3 DNA reads TGTGCCAGCAGTGACAAAGCAGGTTTTACCGACATATATTTT. Protein: CASSDKAGFTDIYF.

This sequence joins TRBV28 and TRBJ1-5; D possibly corresponds to TRBD1 (5 bases). There are 16 residues in the CDR3. V gave up 5 bases and J gave up 6 bases, with 20 bases separating them. Germline loops: CDR1 MDHEN, CDR2 SYDVKM. CDR3 protein: CASSPPGPGLIQPQHF. The CDR3 DNA follows: TGTGCCAGCAGTCCCCCGGGGCCCGGACTAATTCAGCCCCAGCATTTT.

V and J are TRBV11-2 and TRBJ2-7, with D maybe TRBD1 (6 bases). This CDR3 has 13 residues. Looked up from germline, CDR1 is SGHAT and CDR2 is FQNNGV. V was shortened by 1 base and J by 2 bases, with 6 bases between the two germline ends. The CDR3, as DNA: TGTGCCAGCAGCTTAGGGACAGCCTACGAGCAGTACTTC. This gives the protein CASSLGTAYEQYF.

The chain recombines TRBV5-1 with TRBJ2-7; the match to TRBD1 covers 8 bases. CDR1 and CDR2 (germline): SGHRS, YFSETQ. The trim removed 5 bases at V and 2 bases at J, leaving 9 bases unmatched. The CDR3 is made up of 15 amino acids. This chain's CDR3 is CASRPTTGAAYEQYF. The CDR3 nucleotides are TGCGCCAGCAGACCAACGACAGGGGCCGCCTACGAGCAGTACTTC. Full variable domain (outside the CDR3, taken from reference TRBV5-1 and TRBJ2-7): KAGVTQTPRYLIKTRGQQVTLSCSPISGHRSVSWYQQTPGQGLQFLFEYFSETQRNKGNFPGRFSGRQFSNSRSEMNVSTLELGDSALYLCASRPTTGAAYEQYFGPGTRLTVT.

The CDR3 DNA reads as TGTGCCATGGGGGGGGGACTTTCCCTGGATGAGCAGTTCTTC. Translating gives CAMGGGLSLDEQFF. The V call is TRBV2, the J call TRBJ2-1, with TRBD2 identical over 7 bases. V gave up 10 bases and J gave up 8 bases; unmatched junction bases: 14. CDR1 and CDR2 from the germline V gene are SNHLY and FYNNEI. CDR3 length: 14 residues.